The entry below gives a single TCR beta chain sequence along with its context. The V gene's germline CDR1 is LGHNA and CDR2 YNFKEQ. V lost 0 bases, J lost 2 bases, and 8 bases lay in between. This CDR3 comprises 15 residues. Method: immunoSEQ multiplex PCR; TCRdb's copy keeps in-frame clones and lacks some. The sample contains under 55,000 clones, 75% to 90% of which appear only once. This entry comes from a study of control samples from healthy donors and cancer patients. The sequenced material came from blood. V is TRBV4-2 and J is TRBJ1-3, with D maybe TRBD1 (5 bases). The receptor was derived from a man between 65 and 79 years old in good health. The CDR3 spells CASSQEGTTGNTIYF. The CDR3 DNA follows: TGTGCCAGCAGCCAAGAAGGGACCACTGGAAACACCATATATTTT.